Included here is one T cell receptor beta chain sequence, with context. Method: immunoSEQ multiplex PCR; TCRdb's copy keeps in-frame clones and lacks some. The repertoire holds roughly 290,000 clones, approximately 83% seen once, with around 2.1% in the top ten. The sample is drawn from a study of blood T cell repertoires in COVID-19. The germline V gene encodes CDR1 MNHEY and CDR2 SMNVEV (reference sequence). The junction had 11 bases not matched to a gene; V was cut back by 3 bases and J by 1 base. The CDR3 length is 18 residues. The sequenced sample consisted of peripheral blood. The TCR sequence derives from a woman aged 30 to 39 who had recovered from COVID-19. The genes are TRBV27 and TRBJ2-3; TRBD2 matches 9 bases. The CDR3 sequence: CASSLHRREGRGTDTQYF. Written as DNA, the CDR3 is TGTGCCAGCAGTTTGCATCGGCGGGAGGGCCGGGGCACAGATACGCAGTATTTT.